This note documents a single TCR beta chain sequence. The assay was immunoSEQ multiplex PCR, and TCRdb's table has in-frame clones only and misses some. Here the sample spans approximately 160,000 clones, 89% being singletons. The V and J ends lost 2 bases and 4 bases respectively, with 11 bases between them. Per the germline V gene, CDR1 is MNHEY and CDR2 is SVGAGI. This CDR3 comprises 14 residues. The sample comes from a study of cytomegalovirus exposure and HLA in healthy donors. The specimen sequenced was PBMCs. This clonotype was sampled from a man between 18 and 35 years old in good health and CMV-seropositive. The rearrangement uses TRBV6-5 and TRBJ1-1; no definite D call. The DNA for the CDR3 is TGTGCCAGCAGTTACGGGTGGGGAGGCACTGAAGCTTTCTTT. Protein product: CASSYGWGGTEAFF.